These T cell receptor beta chains were read from a single sample in a study of shared clonotypes between healthy human individuals. The protocol was immunoSEQ multiplex PCR, while the TCRdb copy is restricted to in-frame clones and leaves out a portion. Among around 2.3 million clones listed, approximately 94% were seen once. Material for sequencing was naive CD4+ T cells sorted from blood. The origin of the receptors is a man between 18 and 35 years old in good health. The CDR3 runs from the conserved cysteine through the conserved F or W. Each record gives: V gene, J gene, D gene, clone size, CDR3 length, CDR3 DNA, CDR3 protein. The D gene is left open where the match is weak. Clone size is not always given. Where it is, it says once, few, many or a class for expanded clones.

TRBV5-4	TRBJ2-3	.	once	16	TGTGCCAGCAGGACCGGGGCTTCTCCTTCCACAGATACGCAGTATTTT	CASRTGASPSTDTQYF
TRBV28	TRBJ1-1	.	once	14	TGTGCCAGCAGTTTCCCGATTCCGAACACTGAAGCTTTCTTT	CASSFPIPNTEAFF
TRBV6-1	TRBJ1-5	.	.	16	TGTGCCAGCAGTGATTCCGACGGGGGAAGCAATCAGCCCCAGCATTTT	CASSDSDGGSNQPQHF
TRBV30	TRBJ1-4	TRBD1	.	15	TGTGCCTGGAGTGCAGGGACAGGGGTTGGGGAAAAACTGTTTTTT	CAWSAGTGVGEKLFF
TRBV5-1	TRBJ1-4	.	.	16	TGCGCCAGCAGCTTGGGCAGATCAACAACTAATGAAAAACTGTTTTTT	CASSLGRSTTNEKLFF
TRBV5-1	TRBJ2-7	.	.	15	TGCGCCAGCAGCTTTAATCCCCTGGCAGGGGAAGAGCAGTACTTC	CASSFNPLAGEEQYF
TRBV30	TRBJ2-5	.	.	12	TGTGCCTGGAGACCTGGGTACGAGACCCAGTACTTC	CAWRPGYETQYF
TRBV7-2	TRBJ2-2	TRBD2	.	15	TGTGCCAGCAGACTAGGGACTACTAACACCGGGGAGCTGTTTTTT	CASRLGTTNTGELFF
TRBV9	TRBJ2-7	TRBD2	.	14	TGTGCCAGCTGTAGGGGACTAGCTTCGGGCGAGCAGTACTTC	CASCRGLASGEQYF
TRBV5-1	TRBJ1-2	.	.	13	TGCGCCAGCAGCACGGGACTCGATTCTGGCTACACCTTC	CASSTGLDSGYTF
TRBV2	TRBJ2-2	.	.	14	TGTGCCAGCACCGAGGGCAGAACCACCGGGGAGCTGTTTTTT	CASTEGRTTGELFF
TRBV6-1	TRBJ1-4	TRBD1	.	13	TGTGCCAGCACCGGGACAGGGTTTGAAAAACTGTTTTTT	CASTGTGFEKLFF
TRBV19	TRBJ1-1	TRBD1	.	14	TGTGCCAGTACCCCCGGGACAGGGATCACTGAAGCTTTCTTT	CASTPGTGITEAFF
TRBV25-1	TRBJ1-6	.	.	14	TGTGCCAGCAGTCTTGTGCAGGCAAATTCACCCCTCCACTTT	CASSLVQANSPLHF
TRBV19	TRBJ2-1	TRBD2	.	17	TGTGCCAGTAGTATAGCAGCGAGCGGGAGATCCTACAATGAGCAGTTCTTC	CASSIAASGRSYNEQFF
TRBV18	TRBJ2-1	TRBD1	.	13	TGTGCCAGCTCACTACAGGGGGGCAATGAGCAGTTCTTC	CASSLQGGNEQFF
TRBV5-1	TRBJ2-7	TRBD1	.	15	TGCGCCAGCAGCTTGGCGGGACAGGGGGTTCGAGAGCAGTACTTC	CASSLAGQGVREQYF
TRBV27	TRBJ1-1	TRBD1	.	15	TGTGCCAGCAGTTTATTTGGGACAGGCTCATCTGAAGCTTTCTTT	CASSLFGTGSSEAFF
TRBV7-9	TRBJ1-5	TRBD1	.	15	TGTGCCAGCAGCTTAGGGGCCCAGGGGGGGCAGCCCCAGCATTTT	CASSLGAQGGQPQHF
TRBV4-2	TRBJ2-3	.	.	16	TGTGCCAGCAGCCAAGGGCGGGGGCGAAGCACAGATACGCAGTATTTT	CASSQGRGRSTDTQYF
TRBV6-5	TRBJ2-1	.	.	11	TGTGCCACCGCACGGCACAATGAGCAGTTCTTC	CATARHNEQFF
TRBV5-1	TRBJ1-1	.	.	13	TGCGCCAGCAGCCAGGGCCGGAACACTGAAGCTTTCTTT	CASSQGRNTEAFF
TRBV5-1	TRBJ1-1	.	.	13	TGCGCCAGCAGTCAGGGTACGGACACTGAAGCTTTCTTT	CASSQGTDTEAFF
TRBV6-6	TRBJ1-5	.	.	14	TGTGCCAGCAGTTACTCGAAGCAGGATCAGCCCCAGCATTTT	CASSYSKQDQPQHF
TRBV29-1	TRBJ1-2	.	.	12	TGCAGCGTTGAAGATTCGGGGGCTCGCTACACCTTC	CSVEDSGARYTF
TRBV5-4	TRBJ2-7	TRBD2	.	14	TGTGCCAGCAGCCCCGCGGGGGGGGCCTACGAGCAGTACTTC	CASSPAGGAYEQYF
TRBV5-1	TRBJ2-5	.	once	16	TGCGCCAGCAGCTCCTCCGGGACCCATATCGGGGAGACCCAGTACTTC	CASSSSGTHIGETQYF
TRBV5-1	TRBJ1-1	.	.	16	TGCGCCAGCAGCTTGAGGGGTCTAGTTGTGAACACTGAAGCTTTCTTT	CASSLRGLVVNTEAFF
TRBV30	TRBJ1-2	TRBD1	.	15	TGTGCCTGGAGTGGGCCGGGACAGGGGCACTATGGCTACACCTTC	CAWSGPGQGHYGYTF
TRBV7-9	TRBJ2-3	.	.	15	TGTGCCAGCAGCTTAGCGGTCAGAGCAACAGATACGCAGTATTTT	CASSLAVRATDTQYF
TRBV2	TRBJ2-1	.	.	15	TGTGCCAGCAGTGCGGAGACGAACTCCTACAATGAGCAGTTCTTC	CASSAETNSYNEQFF
TRBV7-2	TRBJ2-5	TRBD2	.	15	TGTGCCAGCAGCTTACACGGGAGGGAGGGAGAGACCCAGTACTTC	CASSLHGREGETQYF
TRBV15	TRBJ2-3	.	.	17	TGTGCCACCAGCAGAGATTCTCCCGAATACTACACAGATACGCAGTATTTT	CATSRDSPEYYTDTQYF
TRBV30	TRBJ2-7	.	.	12	TGTGCCTGGAGTGTAAGTGTCCACGAGCAGTACTTC	CAWSVSVHEQYF
TRBV5-1	TRBJ2-7	.	.	13	TGCGCCAGCAGCTTGGCGGCAGACTACGAGCAGTACTTC	CASSLAADYEQYF
TRBV9	TRBJ2-5	TRBD1	once	14	TGTGCCAGCAGCGTAGGGGGACAGAAAGAGACCCAGTACTTC	CASSVGGQKETQYF
TRBV10-2	TRBJ2-1	.	.	14	TGCGCCAGCAGTTTGGACTACTACATGGATGAGCAGTTCTTC	CASSLDYYMDEQFF
TRBV2	TRBJ2-7	.	.	16	TGTGCCAGCAGTGTAGGTGCCACCCTCAGCTCCTACGAGCAGTACTTC	CASSVGATLSSYEQYF
TRBV25-1	TRBJ2-5	.	.	15	TGTGCCAGCAGTGAAACAGGGACATACCAAGAGACCCAGTACTTC	CASSETGTYQETQYF
TRBV30	TRBJ1-1	.	.	13	TGTGCCTGGAGTGGGGACGGGAACACTGAAGCTTTCTTT	CAWSGDGNTEAFF
TRBV6-5	TRBJ1-2	.	.	14	TGTGCCAGCAGTACCACAGGCCGTAACTATGGCTACACCTTC	CASSTTGRNYGYTF
TRBV29-1	TRBJ2-7	TRBD2	.	15	TGCAGCGTTGAGGGGGGGGACCGAGGCTCCTACGAGCAGTACTTC	CSVEGGDRGSYEQYF
TRBV5-1	TRBJ2-7	TRBD2	.	16	TGCGCCAGCAGCTTGGAATTAGCGGGAGCGGGTTACGAGCAGTACTTC	CASSLELAGAGYEQYF
TRBV12-5	TRBJ2-2	TRBD1	.	15	TGTGCTAGTGGCTTGGGACAGGGGGCCACCGGGGAGCTGTTTTTT	CASGLGQGATGELFF
TRBV7-8	TRBJ2-7	.	once	14	TGTGCCAGCAGCTTGTATCCTAAACCCTACGAGCAGTACTTC	CASSLYPKPYEQYF
TRBV27	TRBJ2-7	.	.	15	TGTGCCAGCAGTTTATCTGGAGGAATGCCCTACGAGCAGTACTTC	CASSLSGGMPYEQYF
TRBV11-3	TRBJ2-7	TRBD2	.	17	TGTGCCAGCAGCTTAGACCTAGCGGGAGGGATAATCTACGAGCAGTACTTC	CASSLDLAGGIIYEQYF
TRBV7-7	TRBJ2-3	TRBD2	.	17	TGTGCTAGCAGCTTAGCGCGCTATAGCGGGGGGGCAGATACGCAGTATTTT	CASSLARYSGGADTQYF
TRBV7-8	TRBJ2-2	.	.	14	TGTGCCAGCAGCTCACCCCTAAATGCCGGGGAGCTGTTTTTT	CASSSPLNAGELFF
TRBV27	TRBJ1-2	.	.	13	TGTGCCAGCAGTTACGGGCGAGGCGGCGGCTACACCTTC	CASSYGRGGGYTF
TRBV5-1	TRBJ2-7	.	.	17	TGCGCCAGCAGCTGGGGACCTCGGGACAAAGTATACTACGAGCAGTACTTC	CASSWGPRDKVYYEQYF
TRBV28	TRBJ1-1	TRBD1	.	15	TGTGCCAGCAGTGGGACAGGGCAGGGTCGCACTGAAGCTTTCTTT	CASSGTGQGRTEAFF
TRBV27	TRBJ1-6	.	.	15	TGTGCCAGCAGCCCCACAGGGTTGCCCAATTCACCCCTCCACTTT	CASSPTGLPNSPLHF
TRBV7-9	TRBJ2-7	TRBD2	.	16	TGTGCCAGCAGCTTAGTGGCGGGAGGGACCAACTACGAGCAGTACTTC	CASSLVAGGTNYEQYF